This entry is about one T cell receptor (beta chain). The antigen is unknown. The entry originates in a study of T-cell reconstitution after alpha-beta-depleted transplantation in children. General study points: Surviving recipient T cells and thymic progenitors accounted for the high day-60 TCRbeta diversity observed in some patients. After transplant, at about two months, alpha-beta T cells were reportedly derived from several hundred expanded graft clones. T-cell numbers and diversity, one year after transplant, stemmed largely from T cells that were newly produced.

Trimming shortened V by 1 base and J by 0 bases, and 11 bases separated the two germline ends. This CDR3 comprises 16 residues. The germline gives CDR1 SSHAT, CDR2 FNYEAQ (reference sequence). The library targeted TCRbeta and was prepared with unique molecular identifiers. TCRdb recomputed calls from the PCR reads with MiXCR, one row per CDR3 protein. The table includes about 900,000 distinct CDR3 sequences, about 26% detected once. The TCR comes from a boy in the first two years of life who had a stem cell transplant for SCID, so the T cells may come from the graft donor. This chain joins TRBV7-7 and TRBJ2-3, with TRBD1 as a possible D gene (6 bases). Sample: PBMCs, mostly from graft donor cells, taken 360 days after TCRalphabeta/CD19-depleted stem cell transplant. CDR3 protein: CASSLGPGTSTDTQYF. The DNA of the CDR3 is TGTGCCAGCAGCTTAGGGCCTGGGACAAGCACAGATACGCAGTATTTT.